This T cell receptor (beta chain) emerged from a study of T-cell reconstitution after alpha-beta-depleted transplantation in children. V gave up 4 bases and J gave up 0 bases; unmatched junction bases: 10. CDR1 and CDR2 (germline): MNHEY, SVGEGT. This CDR3 is 19 amino acids long. For TCRbeta, the library was prepared with unique molecular identifiers. TCRdb ran MiXCR on the PCR reads and lists one entry per CDR3 protein. The data contain roughly 350,000 distinct CDR3 sequences, about a tenth of them singletons. The sequences come from PBMCs from the stem cell graft donor, collected from the stem cell graft. The chain employs TRBV6-2 or TRBV6-3 and TRBJ2-1, with TRBD2 identical over 12 bases. The origin of this receptor is a human donor who donated a stem cell graft to a child with acute lymphoblastic leukemia. The CDR3, as DNA: TGTGCCAGCAGTTCCGGGACTAGCGGGTATACTTTCTCCTACAATGAGCAGTTCTTC. Protein: CASSSGTSGYTFSYNEQFF.